This T cell receptor (beta chain) was sequenced during a study of control samples from healthy donors and cancer patients. Here immunoSEQ multiplex PCR was the method, and the copy in TCRdb shows in-frame clones only, minus some. The sample comprises about 94,000 clones, about nine tenths of which are singletons, and under 4% rests with the top ten. There are 13 residues in the CDR3. V lost 8 bases to trimming and J lost 3 bases; unmatched junction nucleotides: 5. The germline CDR1 and CDR2 sequences are SGHTA and FQGNSA. The sample consisted of blood. This TCR came from a woman under 30 in good health. This chain uses TRBV7-2 with TRBJ1-1; 8 bases agree with TRBD1. CDR3 sequence (DNA): TGTGCCAGCTGCAGACAGGGGTACACTGAAGCTTTCTTT. This translates into CASCRQGYTEAFF.